The 15 T cell receptor beta chains listed next were all sequenced from one sample in a study of technical replicates of blood from a handful of donors. The table came from immunoSEQ multiplex PCR; TCRdb's copy has only in-frame clones and leaves some out. The profile covers more than 70,000 clones, with roughly 96% appearing a single time and 0.2% taken by the ten largest. Sequencing was carried out using T cells isolated from PBMCs. These receptors originate from a human donor in good health.

The rearrangement joins TRBV2 to TRBJ2-5; 14 bases are shared with TRBD2. This CDR3 is built from 18 residues. J lost 0 bases, V lost 5 bases, and 8 bases had no gene match. Looked up from germline, CDR1 is SNHLY and CDR2 is FYNNEI. CDR3 in amino acids: CASSYGLAGGDYQETQYF. The CDR3 DNA sequence: TGTGCCAGCAGTTACGGACTAGCGGGGGGTGACTACCAAGAGACCCAGTACTTC.

This rearrangement joins TRBV11-1 to TRBJ2-5, with 10 nucleotides matching TRBD1. CDR1 and CDR2 (germline): SGHAT, FQDESV (reference sequence). V dropped 6 bases and J dropped 5; count of bases not matched to a gene: 3. The CDR3 runs 13 residues. CDR3 region: CASSRDRGETQYF. Written as DNA, the CDR3 is TGTGCCAGCAGTAGGGACAGGGGTGAGACCCAGTACTTC. The complete variable domain, with remaining parts taken from reference TRBV11-1 and TRBJ2-5, reads EAEVAQSPRYKITEKSQAVAFWCDPISGHATLYWYRQILGQGPELLVQFQDESVVDDSQLPKDRFSAERLKGVDSTLKIQPAELGDSAMYLCASSRDRGETQYFGPGTRLLVL.

V usage is TRBV2 and J usage is TRBJ1-2; 7 nucleotides match TRBD1. The CDR3 consists of 14 residues. V gave up 6 bases and J gave up 6 bases; unmatched junction bases: 10. Germline V gene data show CDR1 as SNHLY and CDR2 as FYNNEI. CDR3 sequence reads: CASRPTGRWNGYTF. DNA for the CDR3: TGTGCCAGCAGACCGACAGGGCGGTGGAATGGCTACACCTTC. Supplemented by reference TRBV2 and TRBJ1-2, the full variable domain reads EPEVTQTPSHQVTQMGQEVILRCVPISNHLYFYWYRQILGQKVEFLVSFYNNEISEKSEIFDDQFSVERPDGSNFTLKIRSTKLEDSAMYFCASRPTGRWNGYTFGSGTRLTVV.

CDR3 residues: CASSLQGARVADTQYF. CDR3 DNA: TGTGCCAGCAGCTTACAGGGGGCGCGAGTCGCAGATACGCAGTATTTT. This chain links TRBV7-3 with TRBJ2-3; TRBD1 agrees at 8 bases. V was pared by 2 bases and J by 4 bases, with 8 bases of the junction left unmatched. The CDR3 has 16 residues. The germline V gene encodes CDR1 SGHTA and CDR2 FQGTGA.

The V and J genes are TRBV28 and TRBJ2-5; 9 bases align to TRBD1. CDR1 is MDHEN, CDR2 SYDVKM, per germline. The V segment lost 7 bases and the J segment 2 bases; nucleotides outside the gene matches: 14. The CDR3 totals 17 residues. In DNA form, the CDR3 reads TGTGCCAGCACCTCAATCGGGGACAGGGCCGGACAAGAGACCCAGTACTTC. Amino acid sequence: CASTSIGDRAGQETQYF.

The V and J genes are TRBV7-9 and TRBJ1-4; the D is unclear. The CDR3 runs to 14 residues. The germline V and J ends were trimmed by 1 base and 7 bases, with 10 bases remaining between them. Germline V gene data show CDR1 as SEHNR and CDR2 as FQNEAQ (reference sequence). The CDR3 nucleotides are TGTGCCAGCAGCTTAGTAGTGAGAGGTGAAAAACTGTTTTTT. This gives the protein CASSLVVRGEKLFF.

This chain links TRBV7-3 with TRBJ1-1; no firm D call. V shed 1 base and J shed 6 bases, with 12 bases lying between them. This CDR3 contains 14 residues. In germline, CDR1 is SGHTA, CDR2 FQGTGA. For the CDR3, the DNA is TGTGCCAGCAGCTTAAACGGGGTCACACCTGAAGCTTTCTTT. Its translation is CASSLNGVTPEAFF.

The rearrangement joins TRBV5-6 to TRBJ2-1; TRBD2 aligns across 10 bases. CDR3 size: 19 residues. V shed 2 bases, J shed 0 bases, and the junction held 11 bases outside the gene matches. Germline CDR1 SGHDT, CDR2 YYEEEE. The DNA of the CDR3 is TGTGCCAGCAGCTTCAGACCGGGACTAGCGCCGAGCTCCTACAATGAGCAGTTCTTC. This sequence encodes CASSFRPGLAPSSYNEQFF.

The CDR3 sequence is CASIQDPSGAEQYF. CDR3 coding DNA: TGTGCCAGCATACAAGATCCATCTGGGGCCGAGCAGTACTTC. The chain recombines TRBV6-6 with TRBJ2-7, with a weak D call TRBD1 (5 bases). This CDR3 contains 14 residues. Germline V gives CDR1 MNHNY, CDR2 SVGAGI (reference sequence). Trimming took off 7 bases at V and 6 bases at J, with 19 bases between the two ends.

The chain carries TRBV5-8 and TRBJ2-7; possibly TRBD1 for D (5 bases). CDR1 and CDR2 from the germline V gene are SGHTS and YDEGEE. This CDR3 spans 17 amino acids. V lost 2 bases, J lost 0 bases, and 18 bases lay in between. The CDR3 protein is CASSFVQMTAISYEQYF. CDR3 sequence (DNA): TGTGCCAGCAGCTTCGTGCAAATGACAGCGATCTCCTACGAGCAGTACTTC.

Written as DNA, the CDR3 is TGTGCCAGCAGTGAAGCGTTGGCTAGAAACACTGAAGCTTTCTTT. It translates to CASSEALARNTEAFF. The chain carries TRBV6-1 and TRBJ1-1; D unclear. Germline V gene lookup returns CDR1 MNHNS and CDR2 SASEGT. There are 15 residues in the CDR3. The ends were cut back, 0 bases at V and 2 bases at J, with 10 bases in the middle.

The V call is TRBV25-1, the J call TRBJ1-2; possibly TRBD1 for D (5 bases). Germline V gene data show CDR1 as MGHDK and CDR2 as SYGVNS. The CDR3 has 13 amino acids. The V gene lost 8 bases and the J gene lost 6 bases, with 16 bases spanning the gap. CDR3 amino acids: CASALTAYDGYTF. The CDR3 DNA reads as TGTGCCAGCGCCCTGACAGCGTACGATGGCTACACCTTC.

V usage is TRBV5-4 and J usage is TRBJ2-1; TRBD2 agrees at 12 bases. The CDR3 totals 16 residues. V lost 5 bases, J lost 7 bases, and 10 bases stayed unmatched. Germline V gene sequence: CDR1 SGHNT, CDR2 YYREEE (reference sequence). CDR3 sequence reads: CASRQRGLAGGNEQFF. The CDR3 coding sequence is TGTGCCAGCAGGCAAAGAGGTCTAGCGGGAGGGAATGAGCAGTTCTTC. Using reference TRBV5-4 and TRBJ2-1 for the parts outside the CDR3, the full variable domain is ETGVTQSPTHLIKTRGQQVTLRCSSQSGHNTVSWYQQALGQGPQFIFQYYREEENGRGNFPPRFSGLQFPNYSSELNVNALELDDSALYLCASRQRGLAGGNEQFFGPGTRLTVL.

Here the CDR3 reads CASSQDRSPGITGELFF. DNA for the CDR3: TGTGCCAGCAGCCAAGATCGTTCGCCAGGGATAACCGGGGAGCTGTTTTTT. This sequence joins TRBV4-2 and TRBJ2-2; weak D call: TRBD1 (5 bases). The CDR3 is 17 residues long. Trimming took off 0 bases at V and 5 bases at J, with 16 bases between the two ends. Looked up from germline, CDR1 is LGHNA and CDR2 is YNFKEQ.

The J gene is TRBJ2-5, the V gene TRBV5-1, with D possibly TRBD1 on 5 matching bases. This CDR3 has 14 residues. V was cut by 1 base and J by 2 bases, with 9 bases left in between. Germline values: CDR1 SGHRS, CDR2 YFSETQ. CDR3 in amino acids: CASSLPSGQETQYF. Here the CDR3 DNA reads TGCGCCAGCAGCTTGCCGTCAGGGCAAGAGACCCAGTACTTC.